The 10 T cell receptor beta chains given below trace back to one sample, sequenced in a study of control samples from healthy donors and cancer patients. Some clones are missing from TCRdb's copy, which holds only in-frame ones; the method was immunoSEQ multiplex PCR. The repertoire holds some 90,000 clones, with about 88% as singletons. Material for sequencing was blood. These TCRs come from a woman between 50 and 59 years old in good health.

The CDR3 reads CASSGTRDTEAFF. CDR3 in DNA: TGTGCCAGTAGCGGGACACGGGACACTGAAGCTTTCTTT. This rearrangement joins TRBV19 to TRBJ1-1, with D possibly matching TRBD1 (6 bases). The CDR3 sequence is 13 residues long. Trimming stripped 6 bases from V and 3 bases from J, with 11 bases between. Germline lookup yields CDR1 LNHDA and CDR2 SQIVND (reference sequence).

This clone was counted only a few times. The chain recombines TRBV5-1 with TRBJ1-1, with D hard to call. Trimming pared 0 bases from V and 2 bases from J, leaving 8 bases between. The CDR3 is 14 amino acids. CDR1 is SGHRS and CDR2 is YFSETQ in the germline V gene. CDR3 loop: CASSLGAGNTEAFF. DNA of the CDR3: TGCGCCAGCAGCTTGGGGGCAGGAAACACTGAAGCTTTCTTT.

This rearrangement joins TRBV6-5 to TRBJ2-7; 8 bases are shared with TRBD1. J lost 6 bases, V lost 0 bases, and 1 base had no gene match. This CDR3 is built from 13 residues. Germline V gives CDR1 MNHEY, CDR2 SVGAGI. CDR3 bases: TGTGCCAGCAGTTACTCACAGGGGGGCGAGCAGTACTTC. Translated, it gives CASSYSQGGEQYF.

The genes are TRBV27 and TRBJ2-1; D unclear. The V end was cut by 5 bases, the J end by 9 bases, with 11 bases between. Per the germline V gene, CDR1 is MNHEY and CDR2 is SMNVEV (reference sequence). The CDR3 spans 12 residues. CDR3 residues: CASSPHRGEQFF. The CDR3 DNA reads TGTGCCAGCAGTCCCCATCGTGGTGAGCAGTTCTTC.

This chain connects TRBV5-1 to TRBJ1-1; D remains ambiguous. Trimming stripped 4 bases from V and 0 bases from J, with 13 bases between. CDR3 length: 15 residues. Per germline, CDR1 SGHRS and CDR2 YFSETQ. DNA of the CDR3: TGCGCCAGCAGCCCCGGAAGGGTGGTGAACACTGAAGCTTTCTTT. Translation gives CASSPGRVVNTEAFF.

The chain recombines TRBV5-1 with TRBJ1-4, with 9 bases aligning to TRBD1. With 2 bases clipped from V and 5 bases from J, the junction kept 1 base outside the gene matches. The V gene's germline CDR1 is SGHRS and CDR2 YFSETQ. CDR3 length equals 14 residues. CDR3 sequence: CASSLQGANEKLFF. The CDR3 DNA sequence: TGCGCCAGCAGCTTACAGGGGGCGAATGAAAAACTGTTTTTT.

The chain uses TRBV7-9 and TRBJ1-1; D call uncertain. Germline values: CDR1 SEHNR, CDR2 FQNEAQ (reference sequence). The ends were cut back, 1 base at V and 0 bases at J, with 6 bases in the middle. CDR3 length: 14 amino acids. Here the CDR3 reads CASSLDRLNTEAFF. In nucleotides, the CDR3 is TGTGCCAGCAGCTTAGACAGACTGAACACTGAAGCTTTCTTT.

This chain joins TRBV6-1 and TRBJ1-1, with 8 bases lining up with TRBD1. V trimming: 4 bases; J trimming: 0 bases; junction bases outside the gene matches: 4. The length of the CDR3 is 15 residues. The germline CDR1 and CDR2 sequences are MNHNS and SASEGT. CDR3 nucleotides: TGTGCCAGCAGTGCCCGACAGGGGATGAACACTGAAGCTTTCTTT. Translated: CASSARQGMNTEAFF.

The chain couples TRBV7-2 to TRBJ2-7, with 7 positions matching TRBD1. Losses at the gene ends were 1 base for V and 3 bases for J; bases not matched to a gene: 6. Germline loops: CDR1 SGHTA, CDR2 FQGNSA. The CDR3 runs 15 residues. Here the CDR3 DNA reads TGTGCCAGCAGCTTAGTGTCAGGGGGAGACTACGAGCAGTACTTC. Its protein product is CASSLVSGGDYEQYF.

The chain couples TRBV9 to TRBJ2-4; 16 positions agree with TRBD2. Germline assignment: CDR1 SGDLS and CDR2 YYNGEE. This CDR3 contains 23 residues. Germline trimming cut 3 bases from V and 0 bases from J; bases unmatched to any gene: 18. The DNA for the CDR3 is TGTGCCAGCAGCGCCACCCCCGGGACTAGCGGGAGGGTGGGGGGCGTAGCCAAAAACATTCAGTACTTC. Translated: CASSATPGTSGRVGGVAKNIQYF.